Listed here is a single T cell receptor (beta chain). Its antigen remains unknown. cDNA encoding TCR beta was synthesized via 5'RACE template switching incorporating UMIs. TCRdb re-called the 5' RACE reads, yielding one record per CDR3 amino acid sequence without DNA. This sample's table has some 150,000 distinct CDR3 sequences. This entry comes from a study of T cells expressing NK-cell markers. Study information: Eight donors were sequenced, seven testing HCMV-seropositive and one testing seronegative. Regarding the study as a whole: Also leading the CD3+CD56-NKG2C+ fraction in a few donors were these clonotypes.

The CDR3 length is 16 residues. The chain couples TRBV12-3 or TRBV12-4 to TRBJ2-1. This receptor was taken from a man between 18 and 29 years old in good health. Sequencing was done on a sample of blood T cells: a sorted CD56 or NKG2C T cell subset, CD4+ or CD8+ T cells, or bulk PBMC T cells (not recorded which). The CDR3 sequence is CASSLVVSSSYNEQFF.